This TCR beta chain was identified during a study of T cell changes during pregnancy in multiple sclerosis. Repertoires were generated with immunoSEQ multiplex PCR, while TCRdb's copy carries only in-frame clones and drops some. The sample records about 92,000 clones, roughly 90% being singletons. This receptor was identified in a female donor with multiple sclerosis, enrolled in a pregnancy study. Source: peripheral blood, taken in the first trimester of pregnancy.

The CDR3 region is CASSPRDRGLYGYTF. CDR3 DNA: TGTGCCAGCTCACCCCGGGACAGGGGGCTGTATGGCTACACCTTC. The chain uses TRBV18 and TRBJ1-2, with 12 bases lining up with TRBD1. The CDR3 runs to 15 residues. V gave up 3 bases and J gave up 5 bases; unmatched junction bases: 4. CDR1 and CDR2 (germline): KGHSH, LQKENI.